The next 7 T cell receptor beta chains were all read from a single sample in a study of technical replicates of blood from a handful of donors. Sequencing was performed with immunoSEQ multiplex PCR; in TCRdb, only in-frame clones are kept and a portion is missing. The table has 10,000 to 15,000 clones, almost 95% seen once. The sequencing input was PBMCs. Receptors were obtained from a human donor in good health.

The rearrangement joins TRBV2 to TRBJ2-1; 9 bases are shared with TRBD2. With V trimmed by 7 bases and J by 15 bases, 19 bases remained unmatched. Germline V gene sequence: CDR1 SNHLY, CDR2 FYNNEI. The CDR3 length is 15 residues. DNA of the CDR3: TGTGCCAGCACTTCCGCTCTAGCGGGACTCTCGAGTCCGTTCTTC. This sequence encodes CASTSALAGLSSPFF.

The chain combines TRBV27 with TRBJ2-7, with 7 bases identical to TRBD1. Germline V gives CDR1 MNHEY, CDR2 SMNVEV (reference sequence). The ends lost 5 bases at V and 9 bases at J; junction bases unmatched: 10. The CDR3 is made up of 13 amino acids. CDR3 nucleotide sequence: TGTGCCAGCAGTCAAGGGACAGCCATCGGGCAGTACTTC. This gives the protein CASSQGTAIGQYF.

This rearrangement joins TRBV7-9 to TRBJ2-7; tentative D call: TRBD1 (5 bases). This CDR3 comprises 13 residues. CDR1 SEHNR and CDR2 FQNEAQ come from the germline V gene (reference sequence). Trimming removed 4 bases from V and 4 bases from J, with 11 bases in between. The CDR3 coding sequence is TGTGCCAGCAGCTCCCGACAGAATTACGAGCAGTACTTC. Encoded protein: CASSSRQNYEQYF.

V usage is TRBV29-1 and J usage is TRBJ1-2; 8 bases agree with TRBD1. CDR1 and CDR2 from the germline V gene are SQVTM and ANQGSEA. CDR3 length: 14 residues. Losses at the gene ends were 1 base for V and 8 bases for J; bases not matched to a gene: 9. As DNA, the CDR3 is TGCAGCGTTGAAGTAAGCCAGGGGGCCGACGGCTACACCTTC. Translated: CSVEVSQGADGYTF.

CDR3 region: CASSYGTGSEAFF. The CDR3 DNA sequence: TGTGCCAGCAGTTACGGTACCGGGAGCGAAGCTTTCTTT. This chain connects TRBV6-6 to TRBJ1-1; no reliable D call. V was cut by 2 bases and J by 8 bases, with 12 bases left in between. The germline V gene encodes CDR1 MNHNY and CDR2 SVGAGI (reference sequence). The CDR3 totals 13 residues.

This clone was detected a few times. This chain uses TRBV5-1 with TRBJ2-3, with TRBD1 as a possible D gene (5 bases). V lost 0 bases, J lost 8 bases, and 25 bases lay in between. This CDR3 has 18 amino acids. Germline V gene data show CDR1 as SGHRS and CDR2 as YFSETQ. The CDR3 loop reads CASSLEGVSGRAGVTQYF. The CDR3 bases are TGCGCCAGCAGCTTGGAAGGGGTCAGTGGCAGGGCAGGAGTTACGCAGTATTTT.

Only a few counts were recorded for this clone. V gene TRBV7-9 combines with J gene TRBJ2-7; 10 nucleotides agree with TRBD1. The CDR3 has 15 residues. Germline V gene sequence: CDR1 SEHNR, CDR2 FQNEAQ (reference sequence). Trimming cost V 6 bases and J 1 base; bases outside gene matches: 6. The CDR3 protein is CASSRQGAYSYEQYF. In DNA, the CDR3 is TGTGCCAGCAGTCGACAGGGGGCCTATTCCTACGAGCAGTACTTC.